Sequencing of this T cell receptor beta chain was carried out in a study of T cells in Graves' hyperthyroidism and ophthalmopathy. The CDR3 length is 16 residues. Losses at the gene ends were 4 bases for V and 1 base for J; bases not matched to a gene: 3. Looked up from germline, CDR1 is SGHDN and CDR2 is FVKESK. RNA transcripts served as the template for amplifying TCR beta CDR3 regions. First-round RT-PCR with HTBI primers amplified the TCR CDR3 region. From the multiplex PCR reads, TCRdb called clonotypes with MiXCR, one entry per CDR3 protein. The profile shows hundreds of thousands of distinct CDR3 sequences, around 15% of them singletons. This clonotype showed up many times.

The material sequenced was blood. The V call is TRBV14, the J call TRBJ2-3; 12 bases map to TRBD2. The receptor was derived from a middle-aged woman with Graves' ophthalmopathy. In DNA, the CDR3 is TGTGCCAGCAGCCCGCGACTAGCGGGGGGCACAGATACGCAGTATTTT. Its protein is CASSPRLAGGTDTQYF.